This T cell receptor beta chain was identified in a study of T cell clonotyping in hematopoietic cell transplantation. The CDR3 loop spans 17 amino acids. Germline CDR1 reads SGHRS; CDR2 reads YFSETQ. With 0 bases clipped from V and 0 bases from J, the junction kept 6 bases outside the gene matches. Time point given: recipient sample about 28 days before transplant, after cytoreduction. TCRdb's copy holds only in-frame clones and misses some; the assay was immunoSEQ multiplex PCR. Of roughly 24,000 clones in the sample, roughly 88% were seen once. This clone appeared a single time. This TCR was sampled from a woman aged 55-70 years with acute myeloid leukemia. Some clones in this sample may be carry-over from other donors' samples. The chain joins TRBV5-1 to TRBJ2-5, with 9 bases fitting TRBD2. The sample consisted of peripheral blood mononuclear cells, taken before stem cell transplant. The CDR3 DNA sequence: TGCGCCAGCAGCTTGGTTAGCGGGGGAGACAACCAAGAGACCCAGTACTTC. Protein: CASSLVSGGDNQETQYF.